This T cell receptor (beta chain) was profiled in a study of OX40 agonist ivuxolimab in advanced cancers. Study-wide background: Ivuxolimab is an agonistic anti-OX40 (CD134) antibody, and patients were treated with it. The dose of intravenous ivuxolimab that patients received every 2 weeks ranged from 0.01 to 10 mg/kg. Findings of the study overall: Partial responders at 0.1-3.0 mg/kg had among the lowest clonal expansion.

Comments on this clone: The antigen is undetermined.

The CDR3 spans 12 residues. The ends were cut back, 4 bases at V and 0 bases at J, with 4 bases in the middle. Germline loops: CDR1 MNHNY, CDR2 SVGAGI (reference sequence). The data were produced by immunoSEQ multiplex PCR, yet TCRdb's version contains in-frame clones alone and is incomplete. Here the sample spans roughly 100,000 clones, roughly 90% being singletons. V and J are TRBV6-6 and TRBJ2-7; D is uncertain. The TCR originated in an adult with an advanced solid tumor such as melanoma, head and neck, liver or kidney cancer. This specimen consisted of CD4+ or CD8+ T cells sorted from blood, obtained in a trial of the OX40 agonist ivuxolimab. The CDR3 DNA reads TGTGCCAGCAGTTCCATCTCCTACGAGCAGTACTTC. It is translated as CASSSISYEQYF.